One T cell receptor beta chain is described in this entry. Its specificity is unknown. Sequencing used immunoSEQ multiplex PCR; TCRdb keeps in-frame clones, though not all of them. The table lists 150,000 or so clones, 80% to 95% of them singletons, with around 3.5% in the top ten. Germline loops: CDR1 MNHEY, CDR2 SMNVEV (reference sequence). This CDR3 is built from 15 residues. J gave up 1 base and V 5 bases, and 7 bases lay outside the gene matches. These data belong to a study of T cell responses to AZD1222 COVID-19 vaccine. The study's findings and limits: Spike-specific TCR breadth rose after two AZD1222 doses, and depth rose as well. There were mostly white British donors and more females than males, and clonal diversity was possibly underestimated. Of spike-specific TCRs, nearly half reportedly target regions left unmutated in variants. Dominant at 160-218 and 743-854, vaccine-associated CD4 TCRs also spanned spike.

The V and J genes are TRBV27 and TRBJ1-1; 7 nucleotides line up with TRBD1. The origin of this receptor is an adult who received the AZD1222 COVID-19 vaccine. Sequences were derived from peripheral blood, sampled 28 days after the second AZD1222 dose. The DNA for the CDR3 is TGTGCCAGCAGTACATGGCAGGGGGGGAACACTGAAGCTTTCTTT. Translated, it gives CASSTWQGGNTEAFF.